This TCR beta chain is from a study of T cells in Graves' hyperthyroidism and ophthalmopathy (dated by TCRdb to the late 2010s). Concerning the study at large: Peripheral blood was collected at initial diagnosis, before any treatment. To identify TCR V-J signatures that set the groups apart, the researchers used a discovery cohort of approximately 98 patients, made up of 40 to 45 with Graves' ophthalmopathy and some 56 with stable Graves' hyperthyroidism. Prospective prediction of ophthalmopathy was tested in an independent validation cohort consisting of 18 hyperthyroidism patients and 17 patients who later progressed to ophthalmopathy. The roughly 91 discovery patients were randomly split 7:3 into training and test sets. The study also compared thyroid tissue and blood T-cell repertoires from five or six Graves' hyperthyroidism patients. After sampling, hyperthyroidism patients received methimazole starting at 30 mg daily, and ophthalmopathy patients received high-dose intravenous methylprednisolone. According to the paper, TCR Vbeta CDR3 sequencing was carried out on some 130 peripheral blood samples, which came from over 40 ophthalmopathy, fewer than 80 hyperthyroidism and approximately 17 progressor patients. What the authors observed across the whole study: A 13 V-J signature model separated ophthalmopathy from stable hyperthyroidism, with 87.88% sensitivity and roughly 84% specificity in cross-validation and 80%/75% in testing. Most expanded thyroid clonotypes (frequency above 0.001) were also detected in blood, a finding suggesting that blood repertoires may reflect thyroid immune responses. During validation, the model predicted progression to ophthalmopathy a median of around 6 months ahead of onset, with 60% to 71% sensitivity and roughly 75% specificity. Sample size was not statistically predetermined, and investigators were not blinded to group allocation.

The TCR beta CDR3 regions were amplified from RNA transcripts. The TCR CDR3 was subjected to a first round of RT-PCR using the HTBI primer set and the Qiagen OneStep RT-PCR kit. A second multiplex PCR round built the libraries, followed by size selection and purification. Sequencing of the libraries was done on an Illumina HiSeq2000 using paired-end 100 bp reads. The original methods were these. Raw data were processed with SOAPnuke, discarding reads with adapters, uncalled bases, mean Phred below 15, or no exact constant-primer or identifier match. COPE v1.2.5 was used to merge high-quality paired reads, and clonotypes were defined as unique nucleotide sequences. MiTCR v1.1 was used to align the clonotypes against IMGT TRBV, TRBD and TRBJ reference segments. The analysis was restricted to V-J combinations with a frequency above 0.0001, which together covered 99% to 99.2% of the repertoires. A TCS score was defined as the ratio between F50 (clonal expansion) and ExV (chaos), using BLOSUM62-based TCRdist between CDR3 peptides within each V-J. Welch's t-statistics and random forest reduced 514 V-J features to around 14, which were used in a naive Bayes classifier (R e1071). The Morisita-Horn index was used to measure how similar the thyroid and blood repertoires were. TCRdb reran the public reads through fastp at Q25 and MiXCR, keeping productive beta chains. Rows are combined by CDR3 protein, so each entry shows the most common genes and DNA. The V and J calls follow TCRdb's processing rather than the paper's. The sample table shows hundreds of thousands of distinct CDR3 sequences, and 38% are seen once. The top ten clones comprise 8.9% of the sample.

A patient counted as having stable Graves' hyperthyroidism if no progression to ophthalmopathy occurred over 18 months of follow-up. Hyperthyroidism patients were aged 18 to 65 years and newly diagnosed, with disease duration of less than 2 months. The study excluded patients with uncontrolled infections, other autoimmune diseases, pregnancy or lactation. Diagnoses were based on clinical symptoms, serum thyroxine and TRAb, thyroid ultrasound and orbital computed tomography. PBMCs were separated from 10 ml of fresh peripheral blood using Ficoll-Paque density gradient centrifugation. Total RNA was extracted using Trizol reagent, and RNA quality was assessed on an Agilent 2100 Bioanalyzer. This clonotype was counted many times. The specificity of this receptor is unknown. No clone much larger than this one lies a single base away; base qualities are absent. From its cysteine to its phenylalanine, the CDR3 spans 12 amino acids. The sequence is cut down to CDR3 DNA, 36 bases in frame from base 1. The V end loses 6 bases and the J end loses 4 bases, and a stretch of 9 bases separates them.

The chain uses TRBV12-3 or TRBV12-4 and TRBJ1-2, with the D gene call left open. The sequenced material came from blood. The clonotype comes from a man between 18 and 35 years old with Graves' hyperthyroidism. The nucleotide sequence reads as follows: TGTGCCAGCAGCTTGACTGGCTATGGCTACACCTTC. Its protein is CASSLTGYGYTF.